This TCR beta chain appears in the sequencing data of a study of OX40 agonist ivuxolimab in advanced cancers. Looking at the study overall: Three patients, one with hepatocellular carcinoma and two with cutaneous melanoma, achieved partial responses.

CDR3 length equals 17 residues. Per germline, CDR1 SGHAT and CDR2 FQDESV (reference sequence). The V end was cut by 3 bases, the J end by 0 bases, with 12 bases between. The study sampled blood at baseline, cycle 4 day 1, and cycle 7 day 1. Profiling relied on immunoSEQ multiplex PCR, and the TCRdb table lists in-frame clones only, not all of them. The sample yields 57,000 or so clones, just under 85% seen once. The sequences come from CD4+ or CD8+ T cells sorted from blood, collected in a trial of the OX40 agonist ivuxolimab. The chain is built from TRBV11-1 and TRBJ2-6; D remains unclear. This TCR came from an adult with an advanced solid tumor such as melanoma, head and neck, liver or kidney cancer. The CDR3 DNA follows: TGTGCCAGCAGCTTTCTTAGTTTGAACTCTGGGGCCAACGTCCTGACTTTC. It specifies CASSFLSLNSGANVLTF.